These 16 T cell receptor beta chains were all obtained from the same sample, sequenced in a study of cytomegalovirus exposure and HLA in healthy donors. PCR used 60 Vbeta primers and 13 Jbeta primers. Profiling relied on immunoSEQ multiplex PCR, and the TCRdb table lists in-frame clones only, not all of them. The table shows tens of thousands of clones, with around 80% occurring only once. The sample comprised PBMCs. The receptors come from a woman in her twenties or thirties in good health and CMV-seropositive.

The rearrangement uses TRBV19 and TRBJ1-2; D may be TRBD1 (6 bases). Deletions cut 5 bases from V and 6 bases from J, with 19 bases between. CDR1 is LNHDA and CDR2 is SQIVND in the germline V gene (reference sequence). The CDR3 totals 15 residues. CDR3 sequence reads: CASSSSMNRADGYTF. The DNA of the CDR3 is TGTGCCAGTAGTTCCTCTATGAACAGGGCGGATGGCTACACCTTC. Using reference TRBV19 and TRBJ1-2 for the parts outside the CDR3, the full variable domain is DGGITQSPKYLFRKEGQNVTLSCEQNLNHDAMYWYRQDPGQGLRLIYYSQIVNDFQKGDIAEGYSVSREKKESFPLTVTSAQKNPTAFYLCASSSSMNRADGYTFGSGTRLTVV.

The V call is TRBV5-1, the J call TRBJ1-1; tentative D call: TRBD1 (5 bases). The CDR3 is 15 residues long. Between the trimmed V and J ends, which lost 3 bases and 1 base, there was a span of 13 bases. CDR1 is SGHRS and CDR2 is YFSETQ in the germline V gene. CDR3 nucleotide sequence: TGCGCCAGCAGCTCGGGGGAGGGGCAGAACACTGAAGCTTTCTTT. Translated, it gives CASSSGEGQNTEAFF.

The J gene is TRBJ1-3, the V gene TRBV18, with 7 bases matching TRBD1. The CDR3 sequence is 17 residues long. From germline, CDR1 is KGHSH and CDR2 LQKENI. V shed 3 bases and J 4 bases; nucleotides not matched to a gene: 12. This CDR3 is CASSPLPGQPIGNTIYF. CDR3 nucleotides: TGTGCCAGCTCACCCCTTCCGGGACAGCCCATCGGAAACACCATATATTTT. The variable domain in full, with the rest retrieved from reference TRBV18 and TRBJ1-3, is NAGVMQNPRHLVRRRGQEARLRCSPMKGHSHVYWYRQLPEEGLKFMVYLQKENIIDESGMPKERFSAEFPKEGPSILRIQQVVRGDSAAYFCASSPLPGQPIGNTIYFGEGSWLTVV.

The V gene is TRBV4-3, the J gene TRBJ1-2; 8 nucleotides match TRBD1. The ends lost 0 bases at V and 7 bases at J; junction bases unmatched: 7. The CDR3 length is 15 residues. Per the germline V gene, CDR1 is LGHNA and CDR2 is YSLEER. The chain's CDR3 is CASSQDRDRRSGYTF. CDR3 nucleotide sequence: TGCGCCAGCAGCCAAGATAGGGACAGGAGATCTGGCTACACCTTC.

In this sample, this clone turned up a few times. This sequence joins TRBV6-6 and TRBJ1-1; D is possibly TRBD1 (6 bases). CDR1 MNHNY and CDR2 SVGAGI come from the germline V gene (reference sequence). Trimming pared 0 bases from V and 10 bases from J, leaving 12 bases between. The CDR3 is 13 amino acids. The CDR3 sequence: CASSYSDSRIAFF. CDR3 in DNA: TGTGCCAGCAGTTACTCGGACAGCCGAATAGCTTTCTTT.

The chain employs TRBV18 and TRBJ1-2; TRBD1 agrees at 9 bases. This CDR3 spans 18 amino acids. In germline, CDR1 is KGHSH, CDR2 LQKENI. Trimming at V came to 4 bases and at J to 4 bases, leaving 16 bases not matched to a gene. In nucleotides, the CDR3 is TGTGCCAGCTCACAAGGGACAGGGACCTTTAAATCCTCCTATGGCTACACCTTC. It translates to CASSQGTGTFKSSYGYTF.

This clone came up once. This sequence joins TRBV9 and TRBJ2-1; 8 bases are a match to TRBD2. The CDR3 has 15 amino acids. J gave up 7 bases and V 3 bases, and 9 bases lay outside the gene matches. Germline assignment: CDR1 SGDLS and CDR2 YYNGEE. The CDR3 sequence: CASSDYGRAGNEQFF. In nucleotides, the CDR3 is TGTGCCAGCAGCGATTACGGGAGGGCCGGGAATGAGCAGTTCTTC.

The V gene is TRBV15, the J gene TRBJ2-1; 7 bases agree with TRBD2. V was clipped by 0 bases and J by 8 bases; unmatched bases: 13. CDR3 length: 17 amino acids. Germline V gene lookup returns CDR1 LNHNV and CDR2 YYDKDF (reference sequence). Here the CDR3 DNA reads TGTGCCACCAGCAGAGACGGGGGACTACGCGGGAACGATGAGCAGTTCTTC. This encodes CATSRDGGLRGNDEQFF.

The V gene is TRBV9, the J gene TRBJ2-3; 16 bases are a match to TRBD2. The V gene end was trimmed by 3 bases and the J gene end by 1 base; junction bases not matched to a gene: 8. The CDR3 is 19 residues long. Germline loops: CDR1 SGDLS, CDR2 YYNGEE. CDR3 sequence: CASSASGLAGGWGTDTQYF. CDR3 coding DNA: TGTGCCAGCAGCGCCTCGGGACTAGCGGGAGGGTGGGGCACAGATACGCAGTATTTT.

The chain links TRBV6-5 to TRBJ2-7; TRBD2 aligns across 8 bases. This CDR3 has 14 amino acids. Germline CDR1 and CDR2: MNHEY and SVGAGI. J gave up 6 bases and V 5 bases, and 9 bases lay outside the gene matches. The CDR3 DNA reads TGTGCCAGCAGTACCTATAGCGGGGCGGGCGAGCAGTACTTC. This sequence encodes CASSTYSGAGEQYF.

This clone was observed once. J is TRBJ1-1 and V is TRBV5-3; 7 nucleotides match TRBD1. TRBV5-3 is assigned to the ORF class and has an uncertain function. Trimming removed 4 bases from V and 5 bases from J; junction bases left unmatched: 5. The CDR3 is made up of 13 amino acids. The CDR3 DNA reads as TGTGCCAGAAGCCCTCGACAGGGTACTGAAGCTTTCTTT. As protein: CARSPRQGTEAFF.

In this sample, this clone turned up many times. The sample carries other DNA sequences with the same CDR3. The chain employs TRBV6-5 and TRBJ1-5, with 8 bases lining up with TRBD1. CDR1 and CDR2 (germline): MNHEY, SVGAGI. The CDR3 spans 15 residues. V lost 6 bases, J lost 0 bases, and 4 bases stayed unmatched. CDR3 coding DNA: TGTGCCAGCAGCCCGGACAGGGCTAGCAATCAGCCCCAGCATTTT. This codes for CASSPDRASNQPQHF.

This clone was seen once. The CDR3 nucleotides read TGTGCCTGGAACAAGCGGGAGGTCCAAGAGACCCAGTACTTC. As protein: CAWNKREVQETQYF. The gene calls are TRBV30 and TRBJ2-5, with 9 bases that match TRBD2. V shed 4 bases, J shed 1 base, and the junction held 4 bases outside the gene matches. The CDR3 is made up of 14 amino acids. Germline values: CDR1 GTSNPN, CDR2 SVGIG (reference sequence).

This clone has just one count. V is TRBV4-1 and J is TRBJ2-7; 10 nucleotides match TRBD2. The CDR3 consists of 16 residues. Germline V gene data show CDR1 as MGHRA and CDR2 as YSYEKL. The junction had 7 bases not matched to a gene; V was cut back by 0 bases and J by 5 bases. For the CDR3, the DNA is TGCGCCAGCAGCCAAGAAGACAGCGGGAGGGGGAACGAGCAGTACTTC. As protein: CASSQEDSGRGNEQYF.

This rearrangement joins TRBV7-8 to TRBJ2-2; no firm D call. This CDR3 contains 14 residues. V shed 1 base and J shed 4 bases, with 7 bases lying between them. CDR1 and CDR2 from the germline V gene are SGHVS and FQNEAQ. CDR3 DNA: TGTGCCAGCAGCTTAGTGGTTAGCACCGGGGAGCTGTTTTTT. It specifies CASSLVVSTGELFF.

This chain joins TRBV28 and TRBJ2-2; possibly TRBD2 for D (6 bases). This CDR3 has 16 amino acids. Per germline, CDR1 MDHEN and CDR2 SYDVKM. V lost 6 bases to trimming and J lost 2 bases, with 16 bases between them. In DNA form, the CDR3 reads TGTGCCAGCAGCTCGACCGGGACTCTCAACACCGGGGAGCTGTTTTTT. Residues: CASSSTGTLNTGELFF.